This TCR beta chain comes out of a study of cytomegalovirus exposure and HLA in healthy donors. Broader study findings: Later analysis identified a missense DCLRE1C variant that was linked to TCR beta V- and J-gene trimming. More clonal expansion characterized HLA-associated TCR beta chains than equally common others in a later analysis.

CDR1 and CDR2 from the germline V gene are SGHTA and FQGNSA. The length of the CDR3 is 16 residues. Trimming left V 4 bases short and J 6 bases short, with 18 bases between. Worth noting for this clone: What it binds is unknown.

Use of 60 Vbeta and 13 Jbeta primers characterized the PCR. Assay used: immunoSEQ multiplex PCR; TCRdb lists only in-frame clones, some missing. The table records about 130,000 clones, 87% of them present only once. The chain carries TRBV7-2 and TRBJ2-2; tentatively, D is TRBD2 (6 bases). This TCR derives from a woman in her thirties in good health and CMV-seronegative. Sequencing was carried out using PBMCs. CDR3 region: CASSSWLARGAGELFF. The CDR3 DNA reads as TGTGCCAGCAGCTCTTGGCTAGCGAGAGGTGCCGGGGAGCTGTTTTTT.